This record looks at one TCR beta chain sequence and its context. The antigen remains unidentified. Other DNA sequences of this sample code for an identical CDR3. These data belong to a study of cytomegalovirus exposure and HLA in healthy donors. Findings and limits, study-wide: In a later analysis, HLA-associated beta chains showed higher expansion and lower generation probabilities than comparable chains. Data from an earlier analysis indicated that most TCR beta V segments were productive either about 90% or about 30% of the time. In a later analysis, V- and J-gene trimming of beta chains associated with a DCLRE1C missense variant, replicated independently. Most sequenced TCRs were rare (though some public TCRs occurred in many donors).

With 60 Vbeta and 13 Jbeta primers, the PCR was carried out. The protocol was immunoSEQ multiplex PCR, while the TCRdb copy is restricted to in-frame clones and leaves out a portion. The repertoire shows 60,000 to 75,000 clones; the top ten hold 3.5% to 4%. Germline CDR1 MNHEY, CDR2 SMNVEV (reference sequence). This CDR3 contains 14 residues. Trimming cost V 5 bases and J 9 bases; bases outside gene matches: 5. The sequence came from a female donor in good health and CMV-seropositive. The V call is TRBV27, the J call TRBJ1-6, with TRBD1 identical over 9 bases. Sequencing was performed on PBMCs. DNA of the CDR3: TGTGCCAGCAGTAGGGGGGACAGGGTTTCACCCCTCCACTTT. Residues: CASSRGDRVSPLHF.